The T cell receptor (beta chain) described here comes from a study of blood T cell repertoires in COVID-19. The CDR3 runs to 13 residues. The germline V and J ends were trimmed by 11 bases and 4 bases, with 17 bases remaining between them. Germline CDR1 LGHNT, CDR2 FRNRAP. Original data processing: Quantification of nucleated cells was approximated via reference gene primer amplification. TCRdb keeps only in-frame clones here, not all; method: immunoSEQ multiplex PCR. Clonal size and the V and J genes are those of that table, whereas D and trimming came from the DNA. The data contain about 170,000 clones, 84% of them singletons. The cohort comprised adults aged roughly 18 to 90 years residing in 20 to 25 US areas. Cohort 3 donors counted as recovered after two negative PCRs, clearance, or resolved symptoms.

The sequencing sample was made of PBMCs or T cells enriched from blood (not recorded which). V usage is TRBV12-5 and J usage is TRBJ1-2; TRBD1 is a possible D gene (5 bases). This clonotype originated in a man aged 50 to 59 who had recovered from COVID-19. The DNA of the CDR3 is TGTGCTTCCGCAGCGGGGACCTCCTATGGCTACACCTTC. Translating gives CASAAGTSYGYTF.